This record looks at one TCR beta chain sequence and its context. Its cognate antigen has yet to be identified. No base-level quality is on record; no much larger clone is a single base apart. The CDR3 regions of human TCRbeta chains were subjected to immunosequencing. Per the source publication's procedure: TCRs in the repertoires were matched against a reference library of SARS-CoV-2-specific TCRs that had been generated with the MIRA antigen-specificity platform. Breadth was defined as the fraction of unique TCRs that were SARS-CoV-2-associated, and depth was defined as the fraction of total T cells that were SARS-CoV-2-associated. Each spike-specific TCR was assigned to its reactive spike region and to a CD4 or CD8 class using the MIRA data. Log10-transformed breadth and depth values were compared by one-way ANOVA with Sidak's multiple comparisons tests. TCRdb took over this immuneACCESS table, retaining in-frame rearrangements with V and J assigned. Such tables are incomplete; in checked studies, under half of the missing clones stem from an unresolved V gene, and the remainder is unexplained. D and trimming were read from the DNA, whereas the V and J calls and clone size are those reported in that table. The sample records about 96,000 clones, roughly nine tenths of which are singletons. Roughly 26% of the sample rests with the top ten.

From cysteine to phenylalanine, the CDR3 is 15 amino acids long. Only the CDR3 part of the read is kept: 45 bases, read in frame from the first base. V is pared back by 2 bases and J by 0 bases, with 9 bases lying between the germline termini. From the germline V gene, CDR1 is KGHSH and CDR2 is LQKENI. These data are taken from a study of T cell responses to AZD1222 COVID-19 vaccine (dated by TCRdb to the early 2020s). Broadly, across the study: AZD1222 recipients given second doses at about 4 weeks or at about 12 weeks were pooled, since spike-specific TCR depth and breadth were not found to differ between the two schedules. Trial participants were enrolled by age into subgroups of 18-55, 56-69 and 70-plus years, and around 150, 29 and 61 TCR-sequenced participants, respectively, were included in these subgroups. A total of 233 trial participants underwent TCR sequencing, of whom roughly 210 had received two doses of AZD1222 and 26 had received two doses of the MenACWY control vaccine.

The intended sense of this specimen's time point label: baseline before first vaccination. Vaccinee samples came from UK trials COV001 and COV002, including a single-blind randomized controlled phase 2/3 trial of AZD1222 (ChAdOx1 nCoV-19) in healthy adults. Trial participant PBMC samples were collected at day 0 and day 28 after the second dose for TCRbeta chain sequencing. General study outcomes and caveats: The 56-69-year group was small, and its depth increase did not reach significance, likely because of low power. After two AZD1222 doses, spike-specific TCR breadth and depth were significantly higher than at day 0 and than in MenACWY recipients. Participants were mostly white British, with more females than males. The authors suggested clonal diversity may have been underestimated. The vaccine-associated CD4 TCRs covered the entire spike protein, and the dominant responses fell in regions 160-218 and 743-854. Epitopes outside the regions mutated in the B.1.351 and B.1.1.7 variants were reportedly recognized by nearly half of the unique spike-specific TCRs. Because no samples from the day 14 peak response were available, repertoires could be characterized only after the peak T cell response. Only five to seven AZD1222 recipients were SARS-CoV-2 seropositive at baseline, limiting conclusions about previously exposed vaccinees.

The source was peripheral blood, collected on day 0 of AZD1222 vaccination. The sequence came from an adult in good health. The rearranged segments are TRBV18 and TRBJ2-3; TRBD2 is a possible D gene, resting on 5 matching bases. The sequenced DNA: TGTGCCAGCTCACCAAGCGGCGGGAGCACAGATACGCAGTATTTT. This translates into CASSPSGGSTDTQYF.